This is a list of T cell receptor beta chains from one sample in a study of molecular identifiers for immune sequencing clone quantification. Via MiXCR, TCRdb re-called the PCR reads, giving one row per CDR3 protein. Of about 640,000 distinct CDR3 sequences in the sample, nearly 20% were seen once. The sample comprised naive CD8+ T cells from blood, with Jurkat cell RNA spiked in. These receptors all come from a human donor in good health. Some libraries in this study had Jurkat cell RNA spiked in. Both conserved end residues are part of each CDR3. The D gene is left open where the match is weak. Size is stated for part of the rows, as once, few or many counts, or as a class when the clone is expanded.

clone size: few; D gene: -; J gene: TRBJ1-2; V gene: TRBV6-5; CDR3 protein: CASSYAQGNGYTF; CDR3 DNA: TGTGCCAGCAGTTACGCACAGGGAAATGGCTACACCTTC
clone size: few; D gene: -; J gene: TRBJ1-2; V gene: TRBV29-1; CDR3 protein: CSVDGGRANYGYTF; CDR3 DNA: TGCAGCGTTGATGGAGGCCGAGCTAACTATGGCTACACCTTC
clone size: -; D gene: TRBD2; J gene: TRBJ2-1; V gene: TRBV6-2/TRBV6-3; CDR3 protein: CASRNPWTSHLDEQFF; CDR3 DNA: TGTGCCAGCAGAAACCCTTGGACTAGTCATTTGGATGAGCAGTTCTTC
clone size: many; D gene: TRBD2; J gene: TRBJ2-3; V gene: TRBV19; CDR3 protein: CASSIGGLAGTDTQYF; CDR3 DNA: TGTGCCAGTAGTATAGGCGGACTAGCGGGCACAGATACGCAGTATTTT
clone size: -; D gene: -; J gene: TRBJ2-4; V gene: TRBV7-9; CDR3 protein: CASSPPPRWELAKNIQYF; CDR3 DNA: TGTGCCAGCAGCCCCCCCCCGCGGTGGGAACTAGCCAAAAACATTCAGTACTTC
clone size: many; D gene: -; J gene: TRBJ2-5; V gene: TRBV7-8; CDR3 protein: CASSLNYSQETQYF; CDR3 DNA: TGTGCCAGCAGCTTAAACTACAGCCAAGAGACCCAGTACTTC
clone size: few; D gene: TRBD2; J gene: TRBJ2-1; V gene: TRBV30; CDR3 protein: CACLRTSVNEQFF; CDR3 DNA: TGTGCCTGCCTACGGACTAGCGTTAATGAGCAGTTCTTC
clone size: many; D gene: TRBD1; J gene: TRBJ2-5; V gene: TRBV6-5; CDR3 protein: CASSYQGAKETQYF; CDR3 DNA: TGTGCCAGCAGTTACCAGGGGGCGAAGGAGACCCAGTACTTC
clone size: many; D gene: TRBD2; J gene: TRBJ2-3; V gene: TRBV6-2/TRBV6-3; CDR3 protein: CASSQLAGGRTDTQYF; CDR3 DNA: TGTGCCAGCAGTCAACTAGCGGGGGGGAGGACAGATACGCAGTATTTT
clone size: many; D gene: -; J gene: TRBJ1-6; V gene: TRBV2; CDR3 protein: CASSGGYNSPLHF; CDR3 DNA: TGTGCCAGCTCCGGGGGGTATAATTCACCCCTCCACTTT
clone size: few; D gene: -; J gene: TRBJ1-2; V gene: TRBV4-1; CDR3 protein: CASSQDQGRDRYGYTF; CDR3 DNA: TGCGCCAGCAGCCAAGATCAGGGAAGGGACCGCTATGGCTACACCTTC
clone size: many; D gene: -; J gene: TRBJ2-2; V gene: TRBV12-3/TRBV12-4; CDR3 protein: CASSFFQSNTGELFF; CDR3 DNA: TGTGCCAGCAGTTTTTTTCAGTCGAACACCGGGGAGCTGTTTTTT
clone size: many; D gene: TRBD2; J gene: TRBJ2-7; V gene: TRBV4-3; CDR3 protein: CASSPLAGGLEQYF; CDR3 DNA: TGCGCCAGCAGCCCGCTAGCGGGGGGGCTAGAGCAGTACTTC
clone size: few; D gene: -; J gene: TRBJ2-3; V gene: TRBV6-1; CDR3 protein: CASIPWSGGGTDTQYF; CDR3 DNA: TGTGCCAGCATACCTTGGTCGGGCGGGGGCACAGATACGCAGTATTTT
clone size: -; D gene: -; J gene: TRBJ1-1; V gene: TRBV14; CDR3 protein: CVSNHQDWNTEAFF; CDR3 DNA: TGTGTCAGCAACCATCAGGACTGGAACACTGAAGCTTTCTTT
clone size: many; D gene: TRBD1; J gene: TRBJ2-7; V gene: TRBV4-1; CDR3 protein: CASSQHSGQGAGEQYF; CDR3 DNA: TGCGCCAGCAGCCAACACTCGGGACAGGGGGCAGGGGAGCAGTACTTC
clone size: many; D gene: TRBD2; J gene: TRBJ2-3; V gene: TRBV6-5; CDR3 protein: CASSQAGGGTDTQYF; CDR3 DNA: TGTGCCAGCAGTCAAGCGGGAGGCGGCACAGATACGCAGTATTTT
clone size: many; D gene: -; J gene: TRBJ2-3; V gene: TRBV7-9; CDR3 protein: CASSAPSTDTQYF; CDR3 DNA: TGTGCCAGCAGCGCACCTAGCACAGATACGCAGTATTTT
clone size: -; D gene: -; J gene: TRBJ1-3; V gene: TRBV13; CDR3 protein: CASSHRTDWRGNTIYF; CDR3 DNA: TGTGCCAGCAGCCACAGGACAGACTGGAGAGGAAACACCATATATTTT
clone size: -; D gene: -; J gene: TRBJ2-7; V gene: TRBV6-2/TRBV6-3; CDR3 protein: CASSGPYYEQYF; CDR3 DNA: TGTGCCAGCAGTGGGCCCTACTACGAGCAGTACTTC
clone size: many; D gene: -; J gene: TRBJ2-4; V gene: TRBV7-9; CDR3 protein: CASSSNPTESIQYF; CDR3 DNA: TGTGCCAGCAGCTCAAATCCCACTGAGAGCATTCAGTACTTC
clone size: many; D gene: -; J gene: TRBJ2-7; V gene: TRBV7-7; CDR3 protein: CASSQLVGGDEQYF; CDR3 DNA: TGTGCCAGCAGCCAGCTTGTCGGGGGCGACGAGCAGTACTTC
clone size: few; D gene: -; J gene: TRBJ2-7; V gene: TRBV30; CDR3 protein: CAWSPGQEQYF; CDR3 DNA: TGTGCCTGGAGTCCAGGACAAGAGCAGTACTTC
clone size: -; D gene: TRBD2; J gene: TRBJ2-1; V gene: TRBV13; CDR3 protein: CASSPRSGNWRLAEQFF; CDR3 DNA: TGTGCCAGCAGCCCCCGCAGCGGGAATTGGAGGTTAGCTGAGCAGTTCTTC
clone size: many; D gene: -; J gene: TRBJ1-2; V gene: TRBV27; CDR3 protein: CASSLGSGDYGYTF; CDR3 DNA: TGTGCCAGCAGTTTAGGGTCAGGGGACTATGGCTACACCTTC
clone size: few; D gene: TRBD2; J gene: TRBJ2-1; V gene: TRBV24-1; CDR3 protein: CATGLAEGSNEQFF; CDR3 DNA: TGTGCCACAGGCCTAGCGGAGGGCAGCAATGAGCAGTTCTTC
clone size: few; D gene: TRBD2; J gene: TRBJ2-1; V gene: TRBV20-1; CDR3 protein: CSARLLAGRYNEQFF; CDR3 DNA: TGCAGTGCTAGACTCCTAGCGGGTCGTTACAATGAGCAGTTCTTC
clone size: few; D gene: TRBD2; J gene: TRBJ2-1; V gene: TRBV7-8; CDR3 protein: CASSLAPLAGGNNEQFF; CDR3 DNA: TGTGCCAGCAGCTTAGCGCCCCTAGCGGGGGGCAACAATGAGCAGTTCTTC
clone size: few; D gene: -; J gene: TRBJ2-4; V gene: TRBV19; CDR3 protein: CASSIGGNNLNIQYF; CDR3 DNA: TGTGCCAGTAGTATAGGGGGGAATAATTTAAACATTCAGTACTTC
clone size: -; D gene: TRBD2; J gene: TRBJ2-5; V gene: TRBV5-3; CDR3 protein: CASSLFGREQTQYF; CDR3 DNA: TGTGCCAGCAGCTTGTTCGGGAGGGAACAGACCCAGTACTTC
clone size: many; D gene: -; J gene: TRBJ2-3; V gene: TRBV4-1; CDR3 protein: CASSQVQGGGDTQYF; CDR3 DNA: TGCGCCAGCAGCCAAGTCCAGGGAGGTGGAGATACGCAGTATTTT
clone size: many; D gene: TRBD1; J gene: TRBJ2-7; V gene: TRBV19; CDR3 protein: CASRPRGIVYEQYF; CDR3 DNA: TGTGCCAGTAGACCCAGGGGGATCGTCTACGAGCAGTACTTC
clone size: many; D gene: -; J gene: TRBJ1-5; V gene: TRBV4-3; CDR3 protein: CASSQDSAGAQPQHF; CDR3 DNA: TGCGCCAGCAGCCAAGATAGTGCGGGTGCTCAGCCCCAGCATTTT
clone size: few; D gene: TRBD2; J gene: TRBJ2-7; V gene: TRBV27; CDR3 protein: CASSFLSRTSGGLETEQYF; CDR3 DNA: TGTGCCAGCAGTTTCCTTTCAAGGACTAGCGGGGGCCTCGAAACCGAGCAGTACTTC
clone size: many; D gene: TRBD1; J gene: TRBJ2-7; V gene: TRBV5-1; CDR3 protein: CASSPGQGLSGNEQYF; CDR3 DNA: TGCGCCAGCAGCCCGGGACAGGGCCTCTCGGGGAACGAGCAGTACTTC
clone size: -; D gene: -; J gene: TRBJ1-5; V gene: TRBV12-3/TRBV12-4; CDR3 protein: CAGSFRGNQPQHF; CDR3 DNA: TGTGCCGGCAGTTTCCGCGGAAACCAGCCCCAGCATTTT
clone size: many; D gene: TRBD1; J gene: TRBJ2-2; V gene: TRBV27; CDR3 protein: CASRAGQGLRTGELFF; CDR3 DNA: TGTGCCAGCAGAGCCGGACAGGGCTTAAGGACCGGGGAGCTGTTTTTT
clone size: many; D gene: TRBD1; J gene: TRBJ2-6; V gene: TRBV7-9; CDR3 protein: CASSARTGEGSGANVLTF; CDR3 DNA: TGTGCCAGCAGCGCGCGGACAGGGGAAGGCTCTGGGGCCAACGTCCTGACTTTC
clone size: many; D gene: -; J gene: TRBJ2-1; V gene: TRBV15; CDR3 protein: CATADGGTGGSYNEQFF; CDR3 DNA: TGTGCCACCGCAGACGGTGGTACGGGCGGTTCTTACAATGAGCAGTTCTTC